Detailed here is one TCR beta chain. Mismatch with germline at one junction end may stem from a read error. This specimen belongs to a study of blood T cells in healthy people across ages. This CDR3 has 13 amino acids. The use of a sample-barcoded 5' primer and a J-beta primer mix characterized a second PCR of roughly 6 to 11 cycles. TCRdb processed the 5' RACE reads anew with MiXCR; each CDR3 protein has one entry. This sample carries roughly 700,000 distinct CDR3 sequences, 32% of them seen once, and the ten largest clones take roughly 15%. Source material: blood. This sequence originates from an elderly woman in good health. The gene calls are TRBV12-3 or TRBV12-4 and TRBJ2-7; D is perhaps TRBD2 (5 bases). The J call may be incorrect, as the DNA end agrees better with TRBJ2-5. CDR3 in amino acids: CVSSLSGEETQYF. In nucleotides, the CDR3 is TGTGTCAGCAGTTTGAGCGGTGAAGAGACCCAGTACTTC.